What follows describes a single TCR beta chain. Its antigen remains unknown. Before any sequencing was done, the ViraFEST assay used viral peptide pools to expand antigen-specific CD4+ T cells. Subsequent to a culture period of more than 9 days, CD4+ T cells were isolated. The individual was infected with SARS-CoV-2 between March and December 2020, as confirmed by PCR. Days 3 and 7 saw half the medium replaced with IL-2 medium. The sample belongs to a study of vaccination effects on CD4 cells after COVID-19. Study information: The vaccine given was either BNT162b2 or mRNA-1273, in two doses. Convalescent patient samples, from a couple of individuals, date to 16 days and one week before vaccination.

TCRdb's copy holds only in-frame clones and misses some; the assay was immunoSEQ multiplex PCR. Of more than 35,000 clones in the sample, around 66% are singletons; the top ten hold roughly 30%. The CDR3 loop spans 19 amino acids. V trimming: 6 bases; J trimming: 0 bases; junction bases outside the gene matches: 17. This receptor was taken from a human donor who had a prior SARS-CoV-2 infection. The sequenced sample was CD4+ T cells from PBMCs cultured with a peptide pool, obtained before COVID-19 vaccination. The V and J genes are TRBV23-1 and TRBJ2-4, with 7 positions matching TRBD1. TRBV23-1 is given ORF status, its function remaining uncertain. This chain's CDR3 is CASRQRGQRGPLAKNIQYF. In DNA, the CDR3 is TGCGCCAGCAGGCAAAGGGGACAGCGAGGACCTCTAGCCAAAAACATTCAGTACTTC.